The text below deals with one T cell receptor beta chain. Produced via immunoSEQ multiplex PCR; TCRdb's table is partial and in-frame only. The data show 120,000 to 150,000 clones, more than 75% seen once. The record originates from a study of blood T cell repertoires in COVID-19. Overall study context: Nucleic acid was either cDNA or gDNA, and it came from T cells, B-cell-depleted T cells, or PBMCs.

The CDR3 has 18 residues. Germline loops: CDR1 MGHDK, CDR2 SYGVNS. V lost 1 base, J lost 7 bases, and 18 bases stayed unmatched. The gene calls are TRBV25-1 and TRBJ2-5; 7 nucleotides line up with TRBD2. Sequenced sample: peripheral blood. The source is a human donor in a cohort sampled during active COVID-19. The DNA for the CDR3 is TGTGCCAGCAGTGAATCAATTCTAGCGGTAGGGGAGGAGTGGACCCAGTACTTC. Its translation is CASSESILAVGEEWTQYF.